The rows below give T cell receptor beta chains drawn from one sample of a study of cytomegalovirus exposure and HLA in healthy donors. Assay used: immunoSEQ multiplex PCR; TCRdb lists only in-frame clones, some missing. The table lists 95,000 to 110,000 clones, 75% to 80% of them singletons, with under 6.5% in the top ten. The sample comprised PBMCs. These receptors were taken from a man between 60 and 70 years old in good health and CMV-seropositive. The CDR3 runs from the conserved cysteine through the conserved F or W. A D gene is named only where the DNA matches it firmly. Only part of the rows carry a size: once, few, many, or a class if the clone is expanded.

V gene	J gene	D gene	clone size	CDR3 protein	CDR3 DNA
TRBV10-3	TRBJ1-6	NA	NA	CAIRSQGNNSPLHF	TGTGCCATCAGGAGCCAGGGAAATAATTCACCCCTCCACTTT
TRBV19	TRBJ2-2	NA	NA	CASSPVSAANRELFF	TGTGCCAGTAGTCCCGTAAGTGCCGCGAACCGGGAGCTGTTTTTT
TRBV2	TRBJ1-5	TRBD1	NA	CASRTQGGQPQHF	TGTGCCAGCAGGACACAGGGGGGTCAGCCCCAGCATTTT
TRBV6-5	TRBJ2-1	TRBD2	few	CASIPGLGPYNEQFF	TGTGCCAGCATCCCAGGACTAGGTCCCTACAATGAGCAGTTCTTC
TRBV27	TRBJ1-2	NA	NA	CASSLFAGERGYTF	TGTGCCAGCAGTTTATTTGCAGGGGAACGTGGCTACACCTTC
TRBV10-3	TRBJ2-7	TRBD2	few	CAISERGDSYEQYF	TGTGCCATCAGTGAGCGGGGGGACTCCTACGAGCAGTACTTC
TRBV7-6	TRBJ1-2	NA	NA	CASSATDSNYGYTF	TGTGCCAGCAGCGCCACCGACAGTAACTATGGCTACACCTTC
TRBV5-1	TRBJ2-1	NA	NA	CASSLGGGGGYEQFF	TGCGCCAGCAGCTTGGGAGGCGGCGGGGGCTATGAGCAGTTCTTC
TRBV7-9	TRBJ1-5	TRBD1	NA	CASSPAGTGDQPQHF	TGTGCCAGCAGCCCGGCCGGGACAGGGGATCAGCCCCAGCATTTT
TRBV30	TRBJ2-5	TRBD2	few	CAREGGGKTQYF	TGTGCCCGGGAGGGGGGAGGGAAGACCCAGTACTTC
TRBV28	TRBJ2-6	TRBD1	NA	CASSLNRGMAGANVLTF	TGTGCCAGCAGTTTAAACAGGGGAATGGCTGGGGCCAACGTCCTGACTTTC
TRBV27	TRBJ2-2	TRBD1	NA	CASSIGQGVPGGELFF	TGTGCCAGCAGCATCGGGCAGGGGGTTCCCGGCGGGGAGCTGTTTTTT
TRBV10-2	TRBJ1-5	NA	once	CASSPSSNQPQHF	TGCGCCAGCAGTCCCTCTAGCAATCAGCCCCAGCATTTT
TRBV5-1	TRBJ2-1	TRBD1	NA	CASSSRQGNEQFF	TGCGCCAGCAGCTCCCGACAGGGCAATGAGCAGTTCTTC
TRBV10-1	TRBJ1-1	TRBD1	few	CASSSGQGLNTEAFF	TGCGCCAGCAGTTCCGGACAGGGCTTGAACACTGAAGCTTTCTTT
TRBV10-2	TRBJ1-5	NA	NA	CASRTGHSNQPQHF	TGCGCCAGCAGGACAGGTCATAGCAATCAGCCCCAGCATTTT
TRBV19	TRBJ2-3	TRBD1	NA	CASGTGTGADTQYF	TGTGCCAGTGGGACAGGGACAGGGGCAGATACGCAGTATTTT
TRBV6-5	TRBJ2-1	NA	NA	CASTGQRALNEQFF	TGTGCCAGCACCGGACAAAGAGCTCTCAATGAGCAGTTCTTC
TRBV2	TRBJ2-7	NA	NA	CASSEDWLSISYEQYF	TGTGCCAGCAGTGAAGATTGGCTGTCAATCTCCTACGAGCAGTACTTC
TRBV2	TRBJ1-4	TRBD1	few	CASSTGTDNEKLFF	TGTGCCAGCAGTACCGGGACAGATAATGAAAAACTGTTTTTT
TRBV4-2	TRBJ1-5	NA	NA	CASSREGGSYSNQPQHF	TGTGCCAGCAGCCGTGAAGGGGGTAGTTATAGCAATCAGCCCCAGCATTTT
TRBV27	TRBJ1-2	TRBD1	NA	CASSRRTGGNYGYTF	TGTGCCAGCAGTCGGCGGACAGGGGGAAACTATGGCTACACCTTC
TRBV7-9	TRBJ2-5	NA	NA	CASSFYFPPRVRETQYF	TGTGCCAGCAGCTTTTACTTCCCCCCTCGAGTTCGGGAGACCCAGTACTTC
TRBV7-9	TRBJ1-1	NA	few	CASSLGAGEAFF	TGTGCCAGCAGCTTAGGTGCGGGGGAAGCTTTCTTT
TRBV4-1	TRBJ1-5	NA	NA	CASSHVSVGSNQPQHF	TGCGCCAGCAGCCATGTTTCTGTCGGTAGCAATCAGCCCCAGCATTTT
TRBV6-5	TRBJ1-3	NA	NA	CASSLRGPGNTIYF	TGTGCCAGCAGCCTGAGAGGGCCTGGAAACACCATATATTTT
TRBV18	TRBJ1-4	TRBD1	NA	CASSAGQRNEKLFF	TGTGCCAGCTCAGCGGGACAGAGGAATGAAAAACTGTTTTTT
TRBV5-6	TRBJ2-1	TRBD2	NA	CASSPLTQQDRGEFF	TGTGCCAGCAGCCCTTTAACCCAACAGGATCGGGGGGAGTTCTTC
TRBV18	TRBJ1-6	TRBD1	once	CASSPNTGGGSPLHF	TGTGCCAGCTCACCAAATACAGGGGGCGGTTCACCCCTCCACTTT
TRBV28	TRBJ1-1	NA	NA	CASSNDGANTEAFF	TGTGCCAGCAGTAACGACGGAGCGAACACTGAAGCTTTCTTT
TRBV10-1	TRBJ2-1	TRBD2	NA	CASSGTSRGVQFF	TGCGCCAGCAGTGGGACTAGTAGAGGGGTACAGTTCTTC
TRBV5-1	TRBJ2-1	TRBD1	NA	CASGWTGTNEQFF	TGCGCCAGCGGGTGGACAGGGACGAATGAGCAGTTCTTC